One T cell receptor beta chain is described in this entry. The source of the sample is a study of T cell changes during pregnancy in multiple sclerosis. Germline loops: CDR1 SGHTA, CDR2 FQGNSA. The ends were cut back, 0 bases at V and 5 bases at J, with 6 bases in the middle. The CDR3 contains 13 residues. TCRdb's copy holds only in-frame clones and misses some; the assay was immunoSEQ multiplex PCR. The table lists some 26,000 clones, approximately 88% of them singletons. The V gene is TRBV7-2, the J gene TRBJ2-3, with D hard to call. This clonotype was sampled from a female donor in good health, enrolled as a control in a pregnancy study. The material sequenced was CD4+ T cells from peripheral blood mononuclear cells, taken in the first trimester of pregnancy. The CDR3 coding sequence is TGTGCCAGCAGCTTAGCTACTGGAGATACGCAGTATTTT. Its protein product is CASSLATGDTQYF.